What follows are 20 T cell receptor beta chains derived from one specimen sequenced in a study of beta chain features in type 1 diabetes. Expressed TCRB transcripts got sequenced, as all isolated RNA was reverse transcribed. Assay used: immunoSEQ multiplex PCR; TCRdb lists only in-frame clones, some missing. The sample contains over 300,000 clones, 6.5% to 10% of which appear only once. Sequencing was performed on central memory CD4+ T cells from blood. These receptors came from a woman in her late teens or twenties in good health.

For this clone: This CDR3 is also generated by other DNA sequences in the sample. The rearrangement joins TRBV27 to TRBJ1-5; maybe TRBD1 (6 bases). The ends were cut back, 5 bases at V and 7 bases at J, with 18 bases in the middle. Germline CDR1 reads MNHEY; CDR2 reads SMNVEV (reference sequence). The CDR3 contains 15 residues. The CDR3 bases are TGTGCCAGCAGTCGCCGCCGGGAGGGGGGACAGCCCCAGCATTTT. This encodes CASSRRREGGQPQHF.

The rearrangement uses TRBV2 and TRBJ1-2; D call uncertain. CDR1 and CDR2 (germline): SNHLY, FYNNEI. The CDR3 has 20 amino acids. V lost 6 bases to trimming and J lost 7 bases, with 36 bases between them. The CDR3 reads CASRAFFLGLRRSSEAGYTF. The CDR3, as DNA: TGTGCCAGCAGGGCCTTCTTTTTAGGTTTAAGGCGGAGCTCGGAGGCTGGCTACACCTTC.

This chain connects TRBV18 to TRBJ2-7; TRBD1 aligns across 7 bases. V was clipped by 8 bases and J by 2 bases; unmatched bases: 12. The CDR3 sequence is 15 residues long. CDR1 is KGHSH and CDR2 is LQKENI in the germline V gene. The CDR3, as DNA: TGTGCCAGCGCACTAGGGACAGATGGTCCCTACGAGCAGTACTTC. This sequence encodes CASALGTDGPYEQYF.

This clone has a handful of counts. The chain uses TRBV11-1 and TRBJ2-1; 9 bases fit TRBD2. Germline V CDR1 and CDR2: SGHAT, FQDESV (reference sequence). Unmatched junction bases numbered 5, after V lost 5 bases and J lost 0 bases. The CDR3 extends over 16 amino acids. The CDR3 DNA is TGTGCCAGCAGCCGTCATAGCGGGAGCTCCTACAATGAGCAGTTCTTC. This codes for CASSRHSGSSYNEQFF.

This clone was counted between two and nine times. CDR3 bases: TGTGCCAGCAGCTTATGGGCAGACTCTGGAAACACCATATATTTT. Encoded protein: CASSLWADSGNTIYF. V gene TRBV7-2 combines with J gene TRBJ1-3; D gene ambiguous. The length of the CDR3 is 15 residues. Trimming cost V 2 bases and J 0 bases, with 8 bases left between them. The germline gives CDR1 SGHTA, CDR2 FQGNSA. Using reference TRBV7-2 and TRBJ1-3 for the parts outside the CDR3, the full variable domain is GAGVSQSPSNKVTEKGKDVELRCDPISGHTALYWYRQSLGQGLEFLIYFQGNSAPDKSGLPSDRFSAERTGGSVSTLTIQRTQQEDSAVYLCASSLWADSGNTIYFGEGSWLTVV.

This clone has ten or more counts. The chain is built from TRBV14 and TRBJ2-7; 9 nucleotides line up with TRBD1. Trimming cost V 2 bases and J 3 bases; bases outside gene matches: 5. The CDR3 extends over 15 amino acids. Germline values: CDR1 SGHDN, CDR2 FVKESK. As DNA, the CDR3 is TGTGCCAGCAGCCAAAGAGGGACAGGGAACTACGAGCAGTACTTC. It yields the protein CASSQRGTGNYEQYF.

This clone appeared a few times. The CDR3 sequence is CASSSYHRGDTQYF. In DNA form, the CDR3 reads TGTGCCAGCAGTTCCTACCATCGGGGCGATACGCAGTATTTT. The rearrangement joins TRBV28 to TRBJ2-3; either TRBD1 or TRBD2 may fit D (5 bases each). Trimming left V 4 bases short and J 6 bases short, with 14 bases between. Germline-derived CDR1 and CDR2 are MDHEN and SYDVKM. This CDR3 region has 14 residues.

This clone occurred a few times. The chain links TRBV6-1 to TRBJ2-2; 8 nucleotides match TRBD2. CDR1 and CDR2 from the germline V gene are MNHNS and SASEGT. The CDR3 has 16 amino acids. Trimming removed 1 base from V and 1 base from J; junction bases left unmatched: 2. The CDR3 region has the DNA TGTGCCAGCAGTGAAGGACTAGCGCTGAACACCGGGGAGCTGTTTTTT. Translated: CASSEGLALNTGELFF.

This clone was found a few times. The chain joins TRBV5-1 to TRBJ2-3; 14 bases fit TRBD2. From germline, CDR1 is SGHRS and CDR2 YFSETQ. V shed 4 bases, J shed 4 bases, and the junction held 5 bases outside the gene matches. The CDR3 has 16 residues. As DNA, the CDR3 is TGCGCCAGCAGCCAACCGGGACTAGCGGGAGCAGATACGCAGTATTTT. Translating gives CASSQPGLAGADTQYF.

This clone was counted between two and nine times. The chain uses TRBV10-3 and TRBJ2-1; 9 positions match TRBD1. CDR1 and CDR2 (germline): ENHRY, SYGVKD. The CDR3 spans 14 residues. V lost 1 base, J lost 9 bases, and 4 bases stayed unmatched. This chain's CDR3 is CAISEYRGQGEQFF. The DNA of the CDR3 is TGTGCCATCAGTGAGTACAGGGGGCAAGGTGAGCAGTTCTTC.

This clone was detected a few times. This chain uses TRBV7-2 with TRBJ2-2; unclear D gene. Germline V CDR1 and CDR2: SGHTA, FQGNSA. The CDR3 length is 13 residues. V lost 4 bases and J 6 bases, leaving 9 bases between the germline ends. The chain's CDR3 is CASSSQKAGELFF. The CDR3 DNA sequence: TGTGCCAGCAGCTCCCAGAAGGCCGGGGAGCTGTTTTTT.

The rearrangement joins TRBV10-3 to TRBJ2-2, with D possibly being TRBD2 (6 bases). This CDR3 is built from 16 residues. The V end lost 3 bases, the J end lost 7 bases, and 18 bases lay between the germline ends. Germline CDR1 is ENHRY and CDR2 is SYGVKD. This chain's CDR3 is CAISDRDGGYGGELFF. The DNA of the CDR3 is TGTGCCATCAGTGACCGTGACGGAGGGTACGGCGGGGAGCTGTTTTTT.

In DNA, the CDR3 is TGTGCCAGCAGCTTAGATACTTCTAACGCCGAGCAGTACTTC. Translated, it gives CASSLDTSNAEQYF. The chain is built from TRBV11-2 and TRBJ2-7; D is uncertain. The germline V and J ends were trimmed by 0 bases and 6 bases, with 12 bases remaining between them. Germline CDR1 is SGHAT and CDR2 is FQNNGV. This CDR3 comprises 14 residues.

This clone turned up a few times. A much larger clone differs by one base, so this may be a read error. This rearrangement joins TRBV6-6 to TRBJ2-5; no clear D. The CDR3 loop spans 11 amino acids. Trimming left V 4 bases short and J 3 bases short, with 3 bases between. CDR1 MNHNY and CDR2 SVGAGI come from the germline V gene (reference sequence). CDR3 loop: CASSSEETQYF. The CDR3 DNA reads TGTGCCAGCAGTTCAGAAGAGACCCAGTACTTC.

This clone was counted at least ten times. The same CDR3 is also encoded by other DNA sequences in this sample. The V gene is TRBV10-3, the J gene TRBJ2-5; no firm D call. Germline values: CDR1 ENHRY, CDR2 SYGVKD. This CDR3 spans 12 amino acids. V lost 4 bases and J lost 0, with 3 bases in between. The CDR3 region has the DNA TGTGCCATCAGTGTTGACCAAGAGACCCAGTACTTC. Protein sequence: CAISVDQETQYF.

The rearrangement uses TRBV5-6 and TRBJ2-3; 8 bases align to TRBD1. Unmatched junction bases numbered 12, after V lost 4 bases and J lost 11 bases. CDR3 length equals 14 residues. CDR1 and CDR2 (germline): SGHDT, YYEEEE. CDR3 loop: CASSISTRGQVQYF. Here the CDR3 DNA reads TGTGCCAGCAGCATCAGTACCAGGGGGCAGGTGCAGTATTTT. Using reference TRBV5-6 and TRBJ2-3 for the parts outside the CDR3, the full variable domain is DAGVTQSPTHLIKTRGQQVTLRCSPKSGHDTVSWYQQALGQGPQFIFQYYEEEERQRGNFPDRFSGHQFPNYSSELNVNALLLGDSALYLCASSISTRGQVQYFGPGTRLTVL.

This chain links TRBV27 with TRBJ2-1; 13 bases line up with TRBD2. CDR3 size: 20 residues. Germline V gene sequence: CDR1 MNHEY, CDR2 SMNVEV (reference sequence). The junction had 15 bases not matched to a gene; V was cut back by 3 bases and J by 4 bases. The CDR3 DNA is TGTGCCAGCAGTTTTCCCCCGACTAGCGGGAGGAGGTTCGGGTACAATGAGCAGTTCTTC. Protein: CASSFPPTSGRRFGYNEQFF.

The chain recombines TRBV11-1 with TRBJ2-1; TRBD2 agrees at 13 bases. This CDR3 region has 17 residues. Germline CDR1 is SGHAT and CDR2 is FQDESV (reference sequence). The V and J ends lost 4 bases and 7 bases, in that order; junction bases with no gene match: 10. CDR3 residues: CASSSPSGTSGNNEQFF. CDR3 bases: TGTGCCAGCAGCTCCCCATCGGGGACTAGCGGGAATAATGAGCAGTTCTTC.

This clone turned up a few times. The chain combines TRBV7-2 with TRBJ2-1; 7 bases align to TRBD2. The CDR3 is made up of 14 amino acids. CDR1 and CDR2 from the germline V gene are SGHTA and FQGNSA. Trimming removed 1 base from V and 7 bases from J; junction bases left unmatched: 4. CDR3 nucleotides: TGTGCCAGCAGCTTAGGCGGGAGCTGGAATGAGCAGTTCTTC. Translation: CASSLGGSWNEQFF.

This clone was seen more than once but under ten times. The chain has TRBV18 and TRBJ1-5; 8 bases agree with TRBD1. J gave up 5 bases and V 8 bases, and 5 bases lay outside the gene matches. The germline V gene has CDR1 KGHSH and CDR2 LQKENI. The CDR3 is 13 residues long. As DNA, the CDR3 is TGTGCCAGCACCGGACAGGGAGATCAGCCCCAGCATTTT. The encoded protein is CASTGQGDQPQHF. The whole variable domain, filled in from reference TRBV18 and TRBJ1-5, reads NAGVMQNPRHLVRRRGQEARLRCSPMKGHSHVYWYRQLPEEGLKFMVYLQKENIIDESGMPKERFSAEFPKEGPSILRIQQVVRGDSAAYFCASTGQGDQPQHFGDGTRLSIL.